This TCR beta chain was identified during a study of cytotoxic CD8 clonotypes in ibrutinib-treated CLL. Study findings and constraints: The study sampled sustained-remission and progressing patients at different times.

This clone was detected a few times. The antigen is unknown. A read error may account for a junction end that differs from germline. This CDR3 is built from 12 residues. Germline CDR1 is SGHRS and CDR2 is YFSETQ. Data came from immunoSEQ multiplex PCR; TCRdb stores just in-frame clones and leaves some out. Of 40,000 or so clones in the sample, over 50% were seen once. The starting material was PBMCs, obtained after 24 months of ibrutinib treatment. This receptor was obtained from a human donor with chronic lymphocytic leukemia. The chain joins TRBV5-1 to TRBJ2-7, with D possibly being TRBD2 (6 bases). The CDR3 loop reads CASRLGREEQYF. CDR3 nucleotide sequence: TGCGCCAGCAGATTGGGCCGGGAGGAGCAGTACTTC.